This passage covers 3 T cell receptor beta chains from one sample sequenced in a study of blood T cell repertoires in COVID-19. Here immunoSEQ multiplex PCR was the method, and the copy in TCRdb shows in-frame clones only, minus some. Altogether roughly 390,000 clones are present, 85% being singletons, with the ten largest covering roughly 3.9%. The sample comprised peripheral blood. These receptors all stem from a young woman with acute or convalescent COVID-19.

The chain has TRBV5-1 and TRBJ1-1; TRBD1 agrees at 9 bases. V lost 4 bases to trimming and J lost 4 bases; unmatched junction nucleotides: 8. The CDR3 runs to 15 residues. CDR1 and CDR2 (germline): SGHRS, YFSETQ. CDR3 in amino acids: CASSREPGQGTEAFF. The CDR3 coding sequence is TGCGCCAGCAGCCGGGAACCGGGACAGGGCACTGAAGCTTTCTTT.

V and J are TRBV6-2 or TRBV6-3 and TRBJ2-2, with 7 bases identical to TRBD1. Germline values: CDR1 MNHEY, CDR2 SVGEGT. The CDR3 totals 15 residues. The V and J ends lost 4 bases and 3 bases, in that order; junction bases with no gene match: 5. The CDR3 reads CASSFRDSYTGELFF. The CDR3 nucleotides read TGTGCCAGCAGTTTCCGGGACAGTTACACCGGGGAGCTGTTTTTT.

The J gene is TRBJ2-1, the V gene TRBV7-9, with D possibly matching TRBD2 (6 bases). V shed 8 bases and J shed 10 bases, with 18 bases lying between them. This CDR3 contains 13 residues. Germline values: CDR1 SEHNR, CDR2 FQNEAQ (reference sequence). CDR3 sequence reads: CASGTPATGEQFF. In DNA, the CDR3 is TGTGCCAGCGGGACTCCTGCCACCGGAGAGCAGTTCTTC.